The 10 T cell receptor beta chains reported below all come from one sample, sequenced in a study of shared clonotypes between healthy human individuals. In the naive CD8 group, cells lacked CD45RO and were positively selected for CCR7, so terminally differentiated effector memory CD45RA+ cells were left out. The table came from immunoSEQ multiplex PCR; TCRdb's copy has only in-frame clones and leaves some out. The sample includes millions of clones, around 96% of them seen just once. The sequencing input was naive CD8+ T cells sorted from blood. Receptors were obtained from a man younger than 35 in good health.

In DNA, the CDR3 is TGTGCCAGCAGCTTGGGTGACAACCCAAACACCATATATTTT. Translation gives CASSLGDNPNTIYF. The rearrangement links TRBV5-6 to TRBJ1-3, with D unresolved. The CDR3 has 14 amino acids. Germline V gene sequence: CDR1 SGHDT, CDR2 YYEEEE. The V and J ends lost 0 bases and 6 bases respectively, with 10 bases between them. Full variable domain (remainder filled in from reference TRBV5-6 and TRBJ1-3): DAGVTQSPTHLIKTRGQQVTLRCSPKSGHDTVSWYQQALGQGPQFIFQYYEEEERQRGNFPDRFSGHQFPNYSSELNVNALLLGDSALYLCASSLGDNPNTIYFGEGSWLTVV.

V gene TRBV30 combines with J gene TRBJ2-1, with D perhaps TRBD1 (5 bases). The germline V and J ends were trimmed by 1 base and 7 bases, with 17 bases remaining between them. The CDR3 loop spans 15 amino acids. The germline gives CDR1 GTSNPN, CDR2 SVGIG (reference sequence). The CDR3 DNA sequence: TGTGCCTGGAGTGGTACAGGCCCCGGGTGGAATGAGCAGTTCTTC. Its translation is CAWSGTGPGWNEQFF.

The gene calls are TRBV7-9 and TRBJ2-1; either TRBD1 or TRBD2 may supply D (5 bases each). The V end lost 5 bases, the J end lost 8 bases, and 16 bases lay between the germline ends. Germline CDR1 is SEHNR and CDR2 is FQNEAQ (reference sequence). There are 14 residues in the CDR3. CDR3 amino acids: CASSVGTANDEQFF. The CDR3 DNA reads TGTGCCAGCAGCGTCGGGACGGCCAATGATGAGCAGTTCTTC. The full variable domain, in which reference TRBV7-9 and TRBJ2-1 provide the parts outside the CDR3, is DTGVSQNPRHKITKRGQNVTFRCDPISEHNRLYWYRQTLGQGPEFLTYFQNEAQLEKSRLLSDRFSAERPKGSFSTLEIQRTEQGDSAMYLCASSVGTANDEQFFGPGTRLTVL.

The table lists this clone with a count of one. The identical CDR3 is also encoded by other nucleotide sequences in the sample. The chain carries TRBV9 and TRBJ2-7; unclear D gene. Germline assignment: CDR1 SGDLS and CDR2 YYNGEE. V was trimmed by 0 bases and J by 3 bases, leaving 10 bases between them. CDR3 length equals 14 residues. The CDR3 region has the DNA TGTGCCAGCAGCGTAGGGGGATTAGGCTACGAGCAGTACTTC. Its translation is CASSVGGLGYEQYF.

Remarks on this clone: At one end, the junction sequence differs from germline, possibly due to a read error. The V gene is TRBV4-1, the J gene TRBJ2-3, with D unresolved. Germline CDR1 MGHRA, CDR2 YSYEKL. There are 15 residues in the CDR3. The CDR3 loop reads CASSPRGPLTDTQYF. CDR3 coding DNA: TGCGCCAGCAGCCCCCGAGGACCCCTCACAGATACGCAGTACTTT.

V is TRBV19 and J is TRBJ2-7; 8 positions match TRBD1. CDR1 and CDR2 (germline): LNHDA, SQIVND (reference sequence). This CDR3 region has 15 residues. The V and J ends lost 3 bases and 7 bases, in that order; junction bases with no gene match: 11. In DNA, the CDR3 is TGTGCCAGTAGTATCGGGACAGGTACCCGGGATGAGCAGTACTTC. As protein: CASSIGTGTRDEQYF.

V usage is TRBV11-2 and J usage is TRBJ1-6; TRBD1 is a possible D gene (5 bases). Germline V CDR1 and CDR2: SGHAT, FQNNGV. Trimming took off 5 bases at V and 4 bases at J, with 15 bases between the two ends. This CDR3 has 16 residues. The CDR3 protein is CASSQGVGAYNSPLHF. The CDR3 coding sequence is TGTGCCAGCAGCCAGGGAGTAGGGGCTTATAATTCACCCCTCCACTTT.

V gene TRBV6-5 combines with J gene TRBJ2-7; D gene uncertain. CDR3 length equals 13 residues. Looked up from germline, CDR1 is MNHEY and CDR2 is SVGAGI. The V gene lost 2 bases and the J gene lost 3 bases, with 8 bases spanning the gap. The CDR3 region is CASSYKESYEQYF. The DNA of the CDR3 is TGTGCCAGCAGTTACAAGGAGAGCTACGAGCAGTACTTC.

The chain couples TRBV28 to TRBJ2-3, with D hard to call. The CDR3 sequence is 14 residues long. From germline, CDR1 is MDHEN and CDR2 SYDVKM. Trimming took off 5 bases at V and 0 bases at J, with 9 bases between the two ends. The CDR3, as DNA: TGTGCCAGCAGTGCTCAGGACAGCACAGATACGCAGTATTTT. Translating it yields CASSAQDSTDTQYF.

The V gene is TRBV4-3, the J gene TRBJ2-2, with 7 bases aligning to TRBD1. The CDR3 loop spans 15 amino acids. The V and J ends lost 0 bases and 7 bases, in that order; junction bases with no gene match: 5. Germline V gene sequence: CDR1 LGHNA, CDR2 YSLEER. CDR3 residues: CASSQERGLGGELFF. DNA for the CDR3: TGCGCCAGCAGCCAAGAAAGGGGGCTAGGCGGGGAGCTGTTTTTT.